This TCR beta chain comes out of a study of blood T cell repertoires in COVID-19. Overall study: T cells, B-cell-depleted T cells, or PBMCs supplied cDNA or gDNA.

In germline, CDR1 is KGHDR, CDR2 SFDVKD. Trimming shortened V by 0 bases and J by 5 bases, and 8 bases separated the two germline ends. The CDR3 contains 14 residues. The repertoire was sequenced with immunoSEQ multiplex PCR; TCRdb's copy has only in-frame clones and lacks some. The sample lists hundreds of thousands of clones; 90% were seen once. This study enrolled people aged about 18 to 100 from about two dozen US geographic areas. The V gene is TRBV24-1, the J gene TRBJ2-3; D not resolved. The receptor's source is a man in his sixties who had recovered from COVID-19. Material: PBMCs or T cells enriched from blood (not recorded which). CDR3 protein: CATSDLLFGDTQYF. Written as DNA, the CDR3 is TGTGCCACCAGTGATTTGCTATTCGGAGATACGCAGTATTTT.